Listed here are 23 T cell receptor beta chains from one sample, sequenced in a study of post-analysis software for immune sequencing data. Findings of the study overall: Patients carried roughly five TRBV segments more frequently than controls did, and TRBV5-6, TRBV5-1 and TRBV20-1 were among them.

Sequencing libraries made from TCR beta cDNA carried unique molecular identifiers. TCRdb recomputed calls from the PCR reads with MiXCR, one row per CDR3 protein. The sample has some 190,000 distinct CDR3 sequences; 29% are singletons. Which antigens these TCRs recognize remains unknown. Sample: blood. The receptors were sampled from a girl between 2 and 17 years old with multiple sclerosis.

Only a few counts were recorded for this clonotype. This chain links TRBV5-1 with TRBJ2-1, with D tentatively TRBD1 (6 bases). V gave up 0 bases and J gave up 0 bases, with 16 bases separating them. Germline CDR1 reads SGHRS; CDR2 reads YFSETQ. This CDR3 has 18 residues. The CDR3: CASSLGQESSSSYNEQFF. Here the CDR3 DNA reads TGCGCCAGCAGCTTGGGACAGGAATCCTCCTCCTCCTACAATGAGCAGTTCTTC. The entire variable domain, with the rest obtained from reference TRBV5-1 and TRBJ2-1, is as follows: KAGVTQTPRYLIKTRGQQVTLSCSPISGHRSVSWYQQTPGQGLQFLFEYFSETQRNKGNFPGRFSGRQFSNSRSEMNVSTLELGDSALYLCASSLGQESSSSYNEQFFGPGTRLTVL.

This clonotype appeared many times. The chain joins TRBV29-1 to TRBJ2-5; perhaps TRBD2 as D (5 bases). Germline-derived CDR1 and CDR2 are SQVTM and ANQGSEA. Trimming left V 5 bases short and J 0 bases short, with 7 bases between. CDR3 length: 12 amino acids. The CDR3 loop is CSVPDYQETQYF. DNA for the CDR3: TGCAGCGTTCCGGACTACCAAGAGACCCAGTACTTC.

V and J are TRBV7-9 and TRBJ2-5, with 7 nucleotides matching TRBD1. The CDR3 length is 16 residues. The germline CDR1 and CDR2 sequences are SEHNR and FQNEAQ (reference sequence). Trimming at V came to 1 base and at J to 3 bases, leaving 8 bases not matched to a gene. The CDR3 DNA reads TGTGCCAGCAGCTTAGGATTAGGGGGCCGGGAAGAGACCCAGTACTTC. Its translation: CASSLGLGGREETQYF.

About this clonotype itself: A much larger clonotype is one base distant, so this may be a read error. V and J are TRBV12-3 or TRBV12-4 and TRBJ2-1; D uncertain. This CDR3 has 12 residues. V dropped 3 bases and J dropped 13 bases, with 13 bases sitting between them. The CDR3 region has the DNA TGTGCCAGCAGTTTCGGAGTGGAGACCCAGTTCTTC. It codes for CASSFGVETQFF.

About this clonotype itself: Possible read error: a much larger clone is one base away. Here the CDR3 reads CASSIGWERNEKLIF. In nucleotides, the CDR3 is TGCGCCAGCAGTATTGGTTGGGAGAGGAATGAAAAACTGATTTTT. The chain recombines TRBV5-1 with TRBJ1-4; no definite D call. CDR3 length equals 15 residues. Germline V gene lookup returns CDR1 SGHRS and CDR2 YFSETQ.

The chain uses TRBV11-2 and TRBJ1-1, with a possible D match to TRBD1 (5 bases). This CDR3 has 13 residues. Germline CDR1 reads SGHAT; CDR2 reads FQNNGV. With 5 bases removed from V and 3 bases from J, the gap between germline ends came to 10 bases. CDR3 in amino acids: CASSMGVDTEAFF. The CDR3, as DNA: TGTGCCAGCAGCATGGGGGTGGACACTGAAGCTTTCTTT.

The sample holds many counts of this clonotype. V usage is TRBV5-1 and J usage is TRBJ2-5; D might be TRBD2 (5 bases). Germline V gene data show CDR1 as SGHRS and CDR2 as YFSETQ. The CDR3 is 14 residues long. V lost 0 bases, J lost 12 bases, and 18 bases lay in between. In DNA, the CDR3 is TGCGCCAGCAGCTTGGTGGACGGAGGCGGCGGCGAGTACTTC. This encodes CASSLVDGGGGEYF.

The chain employs TRBV5-1 and TRBJ1-1; 7 bases line up with TRBD1. Germline V gene lookup returns CDR1 SGHRS and CDR2 YFSETQ. J lost 11 bases, V lost 3 bases, and 13 bases had no gene match. CDR3 length equals 14 residues. CDR3 DNA sequence: TGCGCCAGCAGCTGGGGACAGAACCGATTTCGCGCTTTCTTT. Translating it yields CASSWGQNRFRAFF.

Ten or more counts support this clonotype. The V call is TRBV7-2, the J call TRBJ2-4; no reliable D call. Germline V gene sequence: CDR1 SGHTA, CDR2 FQGNSA. The CDR3 contains 11 residues. V dropped 0 bases and J dropped 9 bases, with 3 bases sitting between them. The CDR3 here is CASSLAVIQYF. The DNA for the CDR3 is TGTGCCAGCAGCTTAGCAGTCATTCAGTACTTC.

For this clonotype: One end of the junction is discordant with germline, which a read error may explain. The chain carries TRBV3-1 and TRBJ1-6; possibly TRBD1 for D (6 bases). CDR3 length: 14 amino acids. Germline CDR1 LGHDT, CDR2 YNNKEL (reference sequence). CDR3 nucleotide sequence: TGTGCCTGCAGCTACGGGACACCCAATTCACCCCTCCACTTT. Translation gives CACSYGTPNSPLHF.

CDR3 in DNA: TGTGCCACCAGTGAGGGGACCTCGACAGCCACAGATACGCAGTATTTT. It yields the protein CATSEGTSTATDTQYF. The chain carries TRBV24-1 and TRBJ2-3, with D possibly being TRBD1 or TRBD2 (5 bases each). From germline, CDR1 is KGHDR and CDR2 SFDVKD. There are 16 residues in the CDR3. Trimming left V 4 bases short and J 2 bases short, with 15 bases between.

This clonotype has at least ten counts. The V and J genes are TRBV29-1 and TRBJ2-7, with TRBD2 matching over 8 bases. This CDR3 contains 15 residues. The germline V gene has CDR1 SQVTM and CDR2 ANQGSEA. J was trimmed by 0 bases and V by 6 bases; bases with no gene match: 10. This CDR3 reads CSVVDLAGPSYEQYF. CDR3 bases: TGCAGCGTGGTAGATTTAGCGGGACCCTCCTACGAGCAGTACTTC.

The chain uses TRBV20-1 and TRBJ2-1; D might be TRBD2 (6 bases). This CDR3 spans 11 amino acids. V was clipped by 6 bases and J by 9 bases, with 12 bases between them. CDR1 and CDR2 (germline): DFQATT, SNEGSKA (reference sequence). The CDR3 here is CSALHGGEQFF. The CDR3 bases are TGCAGTGCCCTCCACGGGGGTGAGCAGTTCTTC.

This clonotype has more than one count but fewer than ten. The chain links TRBV7-3 to TRBJ2-3; 7 bases fit TRBD2. The germline V gene encodes CDR1 SGHTA and CDR2 FQGTGA. Trimming removed 1 base from V and 14 bases from J; junction bases left unmatched: 15. The CDR3 runs 15 residues. The DNA for the CDR3 is TGTGCCAGCAGCTTAAGCGTGACTAGCTCCAAGCGACTGTATTTT. Its protein product is CASSLSVTSSKRLYF. The full variable domain, its missing parts supplied by reference TRBV7-3 and TRBJ2-3, is GAGVSQTPSNKVTEKGKYVELRCDPISGHTALYWYRQSLGQGPEFLIYFQGTGAADDSGLPNDRFFAVRPEGSVSTLKIQRTERGDSAVYLCASSLSVTSSKRLYFGPGTRLTVL.

In its sample, this clonotype was seen a few times. The genes are TRBV19 and TRBJ1-2; TRBD1 might be the D (5 bases). In germline, CDR1 is LNHDA, CDR2 SQIVND (reference sequence). Trimming left V 3 bases short and J 2 bases short, with 16 bases between. The CDR3 covers 16 residues. As DNA, the CDR3 is TGTGCCAGTAGTATGTGGAGGGACCAAACAAACTATGGCTACACCTTC. Its protein product is CASSMWRDQTNYGYTF.

This clonotype was seen a handful of times. V is TRBV7-8 and J is TRBJ2-5; tentatively, D is TRBD1 (6 bases). V was clipped by 1 base and J by 5 bases, with 11 bases between them. CDR1 and CDR2 (germline): SGHVS, FQNEAQ. CDR3 length: 14 residues. This CDR3 is CASSLVWGQETQYF. The CDR3 nucleotides are TGTGCCAGCAGCTTAGTTTGGGGGCAGGAGACCCAGTACTTC.

A word on this clonotype: A much larger clone sits a single nucleotide away, making a read error possible. The J gene is TRBJ2-1, the V gene TRBV27, with D tentatively TRBD2 (6 bases). This CDR3 has 15 residues. CDR1 and CDR2 from the germline V gene are MNHEY and SMNVEV (reference sequence). The CDR3 DNA reads TGTGCCAGCAGTTTTGGGGGGTTGCGCGACAATGGGCAGTTCTTC. Its translation: CASSFGGLRDNGQFF.

This clonotype was found a few times. V is TRBV12-3 or TRBV12-4 and J is TRBJ1-1; 9 nucleotides match TRBD1. The CDR3 consists of 13 residues. V trimming: 5 bases; J trimming: 6 bases; junction bases outside the gene matches: 4. The CDR3 loop is CASSPTGGAEAFF. In DNA form, the CDR3 reads TGTGCCAGCAGTCCGACAGGGGGTGCTGAAGCTTTCTTT.

A few counts support this clonotype. The chain links TRBV20-1 to TRBJ2-7; either TRBD1 or TRBD2 may supply D (5 bases each). This CDR3 has 15 residues. V lost 0 bases, J lost 0 bases, and 12 bases lay in between. Germline-derived CDR1 and CDR2 are DFQATT and SNEGSKA (reference sequence). DNA of the CDR3: TGCAGTGCTAGAGATCACGCAGGGACCTCCTACGAGCAGTACTTC. Its protein product is CSARDHAGTSYEQYF.

This clonotype was seen a handful of times. This rearrangement joins TRBV6-1 to TRBJ2-2, with D unresolved. CDR3 length: 15 amino acids. CDR1 MNHNS and CDR2 SASEGT come from the germline V gene. The V end was cut by 6 bases, the J end by 3 bases, with 14 bases between. Here the CDR3 DNA reads TGTGCCAGCAGCCCCAACGCCTACCACACCGGGGAGCTGTTTTTT. It is translated as CASSPNAYHTGELFF.

This clonotype was recorded a few times. A much larger clone sits a single nucleotide away, making a read error possible. CDR3 in amino acids: CSARAPGGVAVHNEQYF. The DNA of the CDR3 is TGCAGTGCTAGAGCCCCCGGGGGGGTCGCGGTGCACAATGAGCAGTACTTC. This rearrangement joins TRBV20-1 to TRBJ2-1; the match to TRBD2 covers 8 bases. The DNA end is more similar to TRBJ2-7, so the J call may be wrong. The germline V gene encodes CDR1 DFQATT and CDR2 SNEGSKA (reference sequence). The CDR3 runs 17 residues.

This clonotype was counted at least ten times. V usage is TRBV5-1 and J usage is TRBJ2-1, with no clear D. The V gene lost 4 bases and the J gene lost 1 base, with 9 bases spanning the gap. CDR3 size: 14 residues. Germline V CDR1 and CDR2: SGHRS, YFSETQ. The CDR3 spells CASSESGSYNEQFF. For the CDR3, the DNA is TGCGCCAGCAGCGAGTCCGGGTCCTACAATGAGCAGTTCTTC. The variable domain in full, with the rest retrieved from reference TRBV5-1 and TRBJ2-1, is KAGVTQTPRYLIKTRGQQVTLSCSPISGHRSVSWYQQTPGQGLQFLFEYFSETQRNKGNFPGRFSGRQFSNSRSEMNVSTLELGDSALYLCASSESGSYNEQFFGPGTRLTVL.

The chain carries TRBV4-2 and TRBJ2-7, with 8 nucleotides matching TRBD2. The junction had 5 bases not matched to a gene; V was cut back by 5 bases and J by 2 bases. Per the germline V gene, CDR1 is LGHNA and CDR2 is YNFKEQ. The CDR3 covers 14 residues. CDR3 DNA: TGTGCCAGCAGCAAAAGCGGGAGTACCTACGAGCAGTACTTC. It specifies CASSKSGSTYEQYF.